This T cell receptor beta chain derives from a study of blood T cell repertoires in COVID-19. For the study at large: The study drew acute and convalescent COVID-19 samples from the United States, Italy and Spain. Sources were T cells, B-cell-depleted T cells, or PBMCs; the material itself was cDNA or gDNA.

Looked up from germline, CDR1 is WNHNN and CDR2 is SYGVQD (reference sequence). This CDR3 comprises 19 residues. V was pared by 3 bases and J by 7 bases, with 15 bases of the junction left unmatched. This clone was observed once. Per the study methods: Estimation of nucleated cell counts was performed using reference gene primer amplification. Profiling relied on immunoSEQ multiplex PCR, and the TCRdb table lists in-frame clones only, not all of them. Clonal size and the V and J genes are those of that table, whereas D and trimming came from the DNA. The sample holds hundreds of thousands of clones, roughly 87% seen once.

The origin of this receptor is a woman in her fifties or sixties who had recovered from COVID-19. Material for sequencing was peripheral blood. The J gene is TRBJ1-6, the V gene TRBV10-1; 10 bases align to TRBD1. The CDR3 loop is CASSEGSGDRGCFNSPLHF. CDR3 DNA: TGCGCCAGCAGTGAAGGATCGGGGGACAGGGGTTGTTTCAATTCACCCCTCCACTTT.